This TCR beta chain was sequenced during a study of cytomegalovirus exposure and HLA in healthy donors. Whole-study results and caveats: A later analysis appeared to link common viral pathogens to several of the most significant clusters. Cytomegalovirus-associated status was assigned to around 160 TCR beta chains. In a later analysis, compared with equally common non-associated chains, HLA-associated beta chains were more expanded.

PCR employed 60 Vbeta and 13 Jbeta primers. Profiling relied on immunoSEQ multiplex PCR, and the TCRdb table lists in-frame clones only, not all of them. The sample has around 180,000 clones, about 80% seen once. V lost 3 bases and J 4 bases, leaving 9 bases between the germline ends. Germline V gives CDR1 MDHEN, CDR2 SYDVKM. CDR3 length equals 14 residues. With regard to this clone: Its specificity is unknown.

The sample consisted of PBMCs. The chain employs TRBV28 and TRBJ1-4, with a weak D call TRBD1 (5 bases). The clonotype was recovered from a woman between 40 and 50 years old in good health and CMV-seronegative. The DNA of the CDR3 is TGTGCCAGCAGTTTGGGTCAGGGTAATGAAAAACTGTTTTTT. It codes for CASSLGQGNEKLFF.